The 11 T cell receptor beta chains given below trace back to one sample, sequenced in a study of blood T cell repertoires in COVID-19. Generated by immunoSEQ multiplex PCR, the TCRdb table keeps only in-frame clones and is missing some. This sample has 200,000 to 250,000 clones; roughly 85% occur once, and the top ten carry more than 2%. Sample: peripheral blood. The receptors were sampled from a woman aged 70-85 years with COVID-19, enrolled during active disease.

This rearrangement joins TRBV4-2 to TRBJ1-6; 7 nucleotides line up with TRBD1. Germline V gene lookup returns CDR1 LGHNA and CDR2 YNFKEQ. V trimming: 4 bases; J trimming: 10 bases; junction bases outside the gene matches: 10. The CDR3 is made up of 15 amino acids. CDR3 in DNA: TGTGCCAGCAGCCGCGGGACAGACAGATACTCACCCCTCCACTTT. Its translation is CASSRGTDRYSPLHF.

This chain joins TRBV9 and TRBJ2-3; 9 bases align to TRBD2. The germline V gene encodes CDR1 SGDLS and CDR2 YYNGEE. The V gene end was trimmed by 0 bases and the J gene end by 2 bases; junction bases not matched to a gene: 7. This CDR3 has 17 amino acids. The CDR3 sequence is CASSVGSSGGLTDTQYF. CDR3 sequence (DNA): TGTGCCAGCAGCGTAGGGAGTAGCGGGGGCCTCACAGATACGCAGTATTTT.

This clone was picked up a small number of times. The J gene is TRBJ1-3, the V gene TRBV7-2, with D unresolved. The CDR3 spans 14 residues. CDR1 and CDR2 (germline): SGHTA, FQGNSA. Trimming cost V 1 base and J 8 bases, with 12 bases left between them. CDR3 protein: CASSLGTGGDTIYF. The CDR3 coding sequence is TGTGCCAGCAGCTTAGGAACCGGCGGGGACACCATATATTTT.

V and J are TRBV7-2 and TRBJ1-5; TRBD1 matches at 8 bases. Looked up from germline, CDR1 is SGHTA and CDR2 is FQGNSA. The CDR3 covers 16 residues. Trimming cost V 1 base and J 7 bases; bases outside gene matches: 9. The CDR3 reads CASSLDPQGARQPQHF. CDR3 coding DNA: TGTGCCAGCAGCTTAGATCCCCAGGGGGCGCGACAGCCCCAGCATTTT. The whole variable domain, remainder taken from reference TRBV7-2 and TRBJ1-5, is GAGVSQSPSNKVTEKGKDVELRCDPISGHTALYWYRQSLGQGLEFLIYFQGNSAPDKSGLPSDRFSAERTGGSVSTLTIQRTQQEDSAVYLCASSLDPQGARQPQHFGDGTRLSIL.

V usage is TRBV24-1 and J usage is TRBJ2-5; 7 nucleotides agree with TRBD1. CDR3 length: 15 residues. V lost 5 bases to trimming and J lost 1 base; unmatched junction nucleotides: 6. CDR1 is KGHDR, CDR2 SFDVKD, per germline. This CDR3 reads CATSAPGGFQETQYF. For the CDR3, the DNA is TGTGCCACCAGTGCGCCAGGGGGTTTCCAAGAGACCCAGTACTTC.

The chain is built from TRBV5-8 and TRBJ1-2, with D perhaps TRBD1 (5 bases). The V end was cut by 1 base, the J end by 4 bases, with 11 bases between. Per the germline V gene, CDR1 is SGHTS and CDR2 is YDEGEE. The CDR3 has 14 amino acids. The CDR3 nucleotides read TGTGCCAGCAGCTTGCGGGGGGTGCCCTATGGCTACACCTTC. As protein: CASSLRGVPYGYTF.

In nucleotides, the CDR3 is TGTGCCAGCAGCCAAGAAGGCCCGACAACCTCTGGAAACACCATATATTTT. This gives the protein CASSQEGPTTSGNTIYF. The J gene is TRBJ1-3, the V gene TRBV4-2, with D uncertain. The CDR3 totals 17 residues. CDR1 is LGHNA, CDR2 YNFKEQ, per germline. V was cut by 0 bases and J by 0 bases, with 12 bases left in between.

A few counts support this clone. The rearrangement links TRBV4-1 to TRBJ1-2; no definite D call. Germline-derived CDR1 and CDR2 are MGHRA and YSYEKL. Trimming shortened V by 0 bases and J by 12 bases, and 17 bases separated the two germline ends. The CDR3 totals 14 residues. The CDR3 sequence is CASSQEGFWASHTF. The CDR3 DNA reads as TGCGCCAGCAGCCAAGAGGGTTTTTGGGCCTCCCACACCTTC.

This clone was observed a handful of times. This CDR3 reads CASFPIARSTESYEQYF. The CDR3, as DNA: TGTGCCAGCTTCCCAATTGCTCGATCGACAGAATCCTACGAGCAGTACTTC. This chain links TRBV2 with TRBJ2-7; D might be TRBD1 (5 bases). V dropped 8 bases and J dropped 1 base, with 24 bases sitting between them. CDR1 and CDR2 from the germline V gene are SNHLY and FYNNEI. The CDR3 has 17 residues.

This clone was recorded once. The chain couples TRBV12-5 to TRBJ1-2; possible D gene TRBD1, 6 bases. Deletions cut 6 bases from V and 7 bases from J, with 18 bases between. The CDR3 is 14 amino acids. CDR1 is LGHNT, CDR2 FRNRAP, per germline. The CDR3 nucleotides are TGTGCTAGTGGCCAGGACAGTCCTTTGAGTGGCTACACCTTC. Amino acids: CASGQDSPLSGYTF.

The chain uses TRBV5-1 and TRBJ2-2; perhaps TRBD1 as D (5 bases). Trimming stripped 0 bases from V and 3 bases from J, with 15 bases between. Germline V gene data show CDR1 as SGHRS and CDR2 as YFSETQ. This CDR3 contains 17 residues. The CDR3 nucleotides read TGCGCCAGCAGCTTGGCCGGAAGGGGTCGGGACACCGGGGAGCTGTTTTTT. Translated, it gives CASSLAGRGRDTGELFF. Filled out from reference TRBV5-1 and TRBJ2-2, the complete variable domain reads KAGVTQTPRYLIKTRGQQVTLSCSPISGHRSVSWYQQTPGQGLQFLFEYFSETQRNKGNFPGRFSGRQFSNSRSEMNVSTLELGDSALYLCASSLAGRGRDTGELFFGEGSRLTVL.